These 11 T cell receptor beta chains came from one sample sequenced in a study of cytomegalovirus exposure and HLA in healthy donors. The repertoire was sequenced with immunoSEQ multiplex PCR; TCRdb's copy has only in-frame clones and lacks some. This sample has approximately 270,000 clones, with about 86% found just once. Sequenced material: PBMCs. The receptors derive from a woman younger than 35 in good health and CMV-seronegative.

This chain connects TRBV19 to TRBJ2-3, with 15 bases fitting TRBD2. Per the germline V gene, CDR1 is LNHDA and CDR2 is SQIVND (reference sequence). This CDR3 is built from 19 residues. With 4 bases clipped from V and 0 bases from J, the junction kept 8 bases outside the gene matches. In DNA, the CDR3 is TGTGCCAGTAGTAGAGGACTAGCGGGAGGGTTATCTAGCACAGATACGCAGTATTTT. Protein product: CASSRGLAGGLSSTDTQYF. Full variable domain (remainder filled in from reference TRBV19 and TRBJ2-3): DGGITQSPKYLFRKEGQNVTLSCEQNLNHDAMYWYRQDPGQGLRLIYYSQIVNDFQKGDIAEGYSVSREKKESFPLTVTSAQKNPTAFYLCASSRGLAGGLSSTDTQYFGPGTRLTVL.

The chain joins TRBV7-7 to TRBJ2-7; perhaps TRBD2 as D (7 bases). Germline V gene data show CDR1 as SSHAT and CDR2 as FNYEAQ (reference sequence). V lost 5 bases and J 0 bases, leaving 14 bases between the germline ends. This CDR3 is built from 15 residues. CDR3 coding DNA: TGTGCCAGCAGCCTGGGGGAGGGGGGCTCCTACGAGCAGTACTTC. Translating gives CASSLGEGGSYEQYF.

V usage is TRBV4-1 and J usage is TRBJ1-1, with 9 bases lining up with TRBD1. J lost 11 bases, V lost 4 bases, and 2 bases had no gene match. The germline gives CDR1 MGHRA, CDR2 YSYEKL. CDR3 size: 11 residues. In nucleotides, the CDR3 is TGCGCCAGCAGCCGAGGACAGGGGGCTTTCTTT. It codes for CASSRGQGAFF.

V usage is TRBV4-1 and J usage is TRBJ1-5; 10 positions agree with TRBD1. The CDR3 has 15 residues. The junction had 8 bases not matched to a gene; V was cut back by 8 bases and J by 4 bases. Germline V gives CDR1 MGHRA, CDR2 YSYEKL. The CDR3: CASATGTGVNQPQHF. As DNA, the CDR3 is TGCGCCAGCGCTACCGGGACAGGGGTGAATCAGCCCCAGCATTTT.

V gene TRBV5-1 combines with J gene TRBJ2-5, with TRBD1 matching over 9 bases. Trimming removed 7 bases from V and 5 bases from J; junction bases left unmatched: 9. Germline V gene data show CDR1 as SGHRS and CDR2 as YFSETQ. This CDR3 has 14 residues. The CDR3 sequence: CASGGTGTRETQYF. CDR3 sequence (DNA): TGCGCCAGCGGAGGGACAGGGACTCGGGAGACCCAGTACTTC.

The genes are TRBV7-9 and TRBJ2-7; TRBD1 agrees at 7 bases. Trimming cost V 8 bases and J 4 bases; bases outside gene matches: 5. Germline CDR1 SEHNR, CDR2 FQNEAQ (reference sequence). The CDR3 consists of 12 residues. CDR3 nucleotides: TGTGCCAGCGAGACAGGGTTGTACGAGCAGTACTTC. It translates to CASETGLYEQYF.

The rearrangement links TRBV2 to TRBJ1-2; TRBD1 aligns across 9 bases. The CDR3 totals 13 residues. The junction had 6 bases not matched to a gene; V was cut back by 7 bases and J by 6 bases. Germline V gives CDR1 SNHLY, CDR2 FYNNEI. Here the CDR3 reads CASNPDRGDGYTF. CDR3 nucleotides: TGTGCCAGCAATCCGGACAGGGGAGATGGCTACACCTTC.

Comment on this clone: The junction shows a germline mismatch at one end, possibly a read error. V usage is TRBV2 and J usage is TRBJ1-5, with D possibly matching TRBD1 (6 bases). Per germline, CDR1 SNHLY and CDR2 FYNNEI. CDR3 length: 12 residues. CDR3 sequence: CASSEGGGPHHF. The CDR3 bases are TGTGCCAGCAGTGAAGGGGGGGGCCCCCACCATTTT.

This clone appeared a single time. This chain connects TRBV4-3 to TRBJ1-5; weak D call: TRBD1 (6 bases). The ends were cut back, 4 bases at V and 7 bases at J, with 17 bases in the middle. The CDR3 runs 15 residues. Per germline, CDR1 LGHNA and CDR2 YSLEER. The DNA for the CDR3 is TGCGCCAGCAGCCCGCTGTTACAGGGCCGCCAGCCCCAGCATTTT. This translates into CASSPLLQGRQPQHF.

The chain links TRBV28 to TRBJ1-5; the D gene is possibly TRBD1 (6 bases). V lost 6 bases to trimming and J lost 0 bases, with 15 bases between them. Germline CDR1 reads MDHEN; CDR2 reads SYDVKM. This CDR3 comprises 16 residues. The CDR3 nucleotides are TGTGCCAGCAGGCCACAGGGATGGTCTAGCAATCAGCCCCAGCATTTT. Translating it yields CASRPQGWSSNQPQHF.

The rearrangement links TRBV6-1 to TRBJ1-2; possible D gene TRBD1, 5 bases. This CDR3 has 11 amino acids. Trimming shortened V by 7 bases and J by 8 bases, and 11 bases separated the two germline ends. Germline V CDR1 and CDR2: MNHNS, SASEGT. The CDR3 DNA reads TGTGCCAGCAAGGGGCAAGGAGGCTACACCTTC. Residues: CASKGQGGYTF.